This TCR beta chain was obtained from a study of cytomegalovirus exposure and HLA in healthy donors. Across the whole study: Approximately 83 million unique TCRs from HLA-typed donors were held in an early data release. Study-level points and caveats: Upon later analysis, HLA-associated TCR beta chains proved more clonally expanded than other, equally common chains. Three chains linked to CMV were shown in vitro to be specific for CMV antigens. Productive rates of about 87% or about 30% were seen for most TCR beta V segments in an earlier analysis.

A remark on this clone: No antigen is known for it.

In the PCR, 60 Vbeta and 13 Jbeta primers were used. Method: immunoSEQ multiplex PCR; TCRdb's copy keeps in-frame clones and lacks some. The listing contains 100,000 to 150,000 clones. Sequencing was done on a sample of PBMCs. The origin of this receptor is a man aged 18 to 29 in good health and CMV-seronegative.

The chain's CDR3 is CSARDARTQYF. CDR3 coding DNA: TGCAGTGCTAGAGATGCGCGGACCCAGTACTTC. This chain joins TRBV20-1 and TRBJ2-5, with D hard to call. This CDR3 has 11 amino acids. Trimming cost V 0 bases and J 7 bases, with 6 bases left between them. Germline lookup yields CDR1 DFQATT and CDR2 SNEGSKA (reference sequence).